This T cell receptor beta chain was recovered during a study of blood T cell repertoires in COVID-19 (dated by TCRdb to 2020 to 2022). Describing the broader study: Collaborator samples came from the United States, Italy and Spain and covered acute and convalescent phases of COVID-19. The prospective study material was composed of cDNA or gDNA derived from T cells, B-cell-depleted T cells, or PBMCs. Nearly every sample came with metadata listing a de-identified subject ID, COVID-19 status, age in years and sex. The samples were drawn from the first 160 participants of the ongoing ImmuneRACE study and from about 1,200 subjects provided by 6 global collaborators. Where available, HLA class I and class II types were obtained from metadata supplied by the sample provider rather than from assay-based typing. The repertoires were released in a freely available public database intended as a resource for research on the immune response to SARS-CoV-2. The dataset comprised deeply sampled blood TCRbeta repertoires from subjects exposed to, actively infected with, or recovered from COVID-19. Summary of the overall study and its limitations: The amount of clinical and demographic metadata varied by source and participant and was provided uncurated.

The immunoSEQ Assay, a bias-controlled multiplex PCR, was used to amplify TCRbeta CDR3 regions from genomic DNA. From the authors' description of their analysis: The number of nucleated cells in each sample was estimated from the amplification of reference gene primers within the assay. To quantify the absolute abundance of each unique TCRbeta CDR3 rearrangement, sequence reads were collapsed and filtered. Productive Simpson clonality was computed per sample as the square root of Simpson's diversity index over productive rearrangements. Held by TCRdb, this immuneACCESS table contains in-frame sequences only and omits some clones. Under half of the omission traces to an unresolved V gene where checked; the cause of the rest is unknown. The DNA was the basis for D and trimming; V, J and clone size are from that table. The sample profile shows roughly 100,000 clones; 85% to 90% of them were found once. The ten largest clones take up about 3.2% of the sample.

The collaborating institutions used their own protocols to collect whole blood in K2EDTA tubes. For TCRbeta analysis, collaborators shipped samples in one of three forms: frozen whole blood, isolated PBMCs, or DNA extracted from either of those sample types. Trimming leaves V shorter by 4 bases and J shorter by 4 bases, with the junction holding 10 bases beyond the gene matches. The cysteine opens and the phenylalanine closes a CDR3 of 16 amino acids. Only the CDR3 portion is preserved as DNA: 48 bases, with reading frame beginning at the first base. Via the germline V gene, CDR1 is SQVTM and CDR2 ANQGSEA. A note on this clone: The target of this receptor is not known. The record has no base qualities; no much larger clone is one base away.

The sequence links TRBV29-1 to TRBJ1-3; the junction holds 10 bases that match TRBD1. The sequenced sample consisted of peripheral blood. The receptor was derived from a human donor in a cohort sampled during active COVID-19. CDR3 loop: CSVAGTGDGDGNTIYF. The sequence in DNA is TGCAGCGTTGCCGGGACAGGGGATGGTGACGGAAACACCATATATTTT.